These T cell receptor beta chains were read from a single sample in a study of blood T cell repertoires in COVID-19. TCRdb keeps only in-frame clones here, not all; method: immunoSEQ multiplex PCR. The sample has 200,000 to 300,000 clones; less than 90% are singletons. The sequencing input was peripheral blood. The receptor source for this set is a man aged 55 to 70 with acute or convalescent COVID-19. Each CDR3 is given with its conserved first and last residue. D genes are given only for firm matches.

j_gene | v_gene | d_gene | CDR3aa | CDR3nt
TRBJ1-1 | TRBV13 | . | CASSSYLNTEAFF | TGTGCCAGCAGCTCGTATCTGAACACTGAAGCTTTCTTT
TRBJ2-3 | TRBV6-5 | . | CASSYGVSGFTDTQYF | TGTGCCAGCAGTTACGGGGTCTCGGGATTCACAGATACGCAGTATTTT
TRBJ1-4 | TRBV10-2 | . | CASSDWSGFSQKLFF | TGCGCCAGCAGTGATTGGTCAGGGTTCTCTCAAAAACTGTTTTTT
TRBJ1-1 | TRBV6-5 | TRBD1 | CASTPRGRHTEAFF | TGTGCCAGCACACCCAGGGGGCGGCACACTGAAGCTTTCTTT
TRBJ2-7 | TRBV19 | TRBD2 | CASSPGLAVYEQYF | TGTGCCAGTAGTCCAGGACTAGCGGTCTACGAGCAGTACTTC
TRBJ2-1 | TRBV10-3 | TRBD2 | CAISESLGTSGSQSNEQFF | TGTGCCATCAGTGAGTCGTTGGGGACTAGCGGGAGTCAAAGCAATGAGCAGTTCTTC
TRBJ1-6 | TRBV5-6 | . | CASSSQGPRGNSPLHF | TGTGCCAGCAGCTCGCAAGGGCCGCGGGGGAATTCACCCCTCCACTTT
TRBJ1-5 | TRBV27 | TRBD1 | CASSPGTGMRVNQPQHF | TGTGCCAGCAGTCCAGGGACAGGGATGAGGGTGAATCAGCCCCAGCATTTT
TRBJ2-3 | TRBV11-1 | TRBD2 | CASSLVSGGSDTQYF | TGTGCCAGCAGCTTAGTGTCGGGAGGTTCGGATACGCAGTATTTT
TRBJ2-3 | TRBV5-1 | . | CASSLQGVADTQYF | TGCGCCAGCAGCTTACAGGGAGTCGCAGATACGCAGTATTTT
TRBJ1-2 | TRBV18 | . | CASSPRQPDFYGYTF | TGTGCCAGCTCACCGCGGCAGCCCGACTTCTATGGCTACACCTTC
TRBJ2-5 | TRBV28 | . | CASNEVQETQYF | TGTGCCAGCAACGAGGTACAAGAGACCCAGTACTTC
TRBJ2-7 | TRBV7-9 | . | CASSPNHQGPQYF | TGTGCCAGCAGCCCTAATCACCAGGGCCCTCAGTACTTC
TRBJ1-2 | TRBV19 | TRBD1 | CATQDRTGTNYGYTF | TGTGCCACCCAAGACCGGACAGGGACTAACTATGGCTACACCTTC